Below are 13 T cell receptor beta chains sequenced from a single sample in a study of cytomegalovirus exposure and HLA in healthy donors. PCR was performed using 60 Vbeta and 13 Jbeta primers. Some clones are missing from TCRdb's copy, which holds only in-frame ones; the method was immunoSEQ multiplex PCR. The repertoire holds about 140,000 clones, with roughly four fifths as singletons. The material sequenced was PBMCs. These receptors all come from a young man in good health and CMV-seronegative.

Only a few counts were recorded for this clone. Other DNA sequences in this sample translate to the same CDR3. DNA for the CDR3: TGTGCCAGTAGGGACAGATTGAACACTGAAGCTTTCTTT. Amino acids: CASRDRLNTEAFF. This chain links TRBV19 with TRBJ1-1, with D possibly TRBD1 on 6 matching bases. Germline lookup yields CDR1 LNHDA and CDR2 SQIVND (reference sequence). The CDR3 is 13 amino acids. V shed 6 bases and J shed 0 bases, with 8 bases lying between them.

The chain has TRBV7-6 and TRBJ2-1; TRBD2 matches 7 bases. The J segment lost 8 bases and the V segment lost 1 base, leaving 8 bases of the junction unmatched. CDR1 SGHVS and CDR2 FNYEAQ come from the germline V gene. The CDR3 consists of 15 residues. CDR3 residues: CASSLGTSGPDEQFF. As DNA, the CDR3 is TGTGCCAGCAGCTTAGGGACTAGTGGGCCAGATGAGCAGTTCTTC.

The rearrangement links TRBV5-5 to TRBJ1-5, with D maybe TRBD1 (6 bases). V lost 0 bases to trimming and J lost 4 bases, with 14 bases between them. Germline V gene lookup returns CDR1 SGHKS and CDR2 YYEKEE (reference sequence). This CDR3 is 16 amino acids long. As DNA, the CDR3 is TGTGCCAGCAGCTTGGAGCAAGAGGACAGAAATCAGCCCCAGCATTTT. Translated, it gives CASSLEQEDRNQPQHF. Variable domain in full (rest from reference TRBV5-5 and TRBJ1-5): DAGVTQSPTHLIKTRGQQVTLRCSPISGHKSVSWYQQVLGQGPQFIFQYYEKEERGRGNFPDRFSARQFPNYSSELNVNALLLGDSALYLCASSLEQEDRNQPQHFGDGTRLSIL.

The chain uses TRBV7-2 and TRBJ2-5; D remains unclear. This CDR3 has 11 residues. V dropped 5 bases and J dropped 5 bases, with 6 bases sitting between them. The germline V gene has CDR1 SGHTA and CDR2 FQGNSA. CDR3 amino acids: CASSMRETQYF. Written as DNA, the CDR3 is TGTGCCAGCAGCATGAGGGAGACCCAGTACTTC.

V is TRBV5-6 and J is TRBJ1-2; D is unclear. This CDR3 is 13 amino acids long. The V end was cut by 0 bases, the J end by 3 bases, with 6 bases between. Germline V gives CDR1 SGHDT, CDR2 YYEEEE. CDR3 sequence: CASSLVTDYGYTF. CDR3 nucleotides: TGTGCCAGCAGCTTGGTCACTGACTATGGCTACACCTTC.

J is TRBJ1-2 and V is TRBV11-2; 7 nucleotides line up with TRBD1. Losses at the gene ends were 6 bases for V and 0 bases for J; bases not matched to a gene: 4. The CDR3 covers 14 residues. Germline lookup yields CDR1 SGHAT and CDR2 FQNNGV. The chain's CDR3 is CASRSDRANYGYTF. CDR3 bases: TGTGCCAGCAGATCCGACAGGGCTAACTATGGCTACACCTTC.

The chain joins TRBV2 to TRBJ2-3, with D maybe TRBD2 (5 bases). The CDR3 length is 15 residues. Germline V gives CDR1 SNHLY, CDR2 FYNNEI. The CDR3 sequence is CARTRTFTSTDTQYF. CDR3 nucleotides: TGTGCAAGAACCCGGACTTTCACTAGCACAGATACGCAGTATTTT.

This clone is a singleton in its sample. This chain joins TRBV2 and TRBJ1-2, with 8 bases that match TRBD1. The CDR3 is made up of 15 amino acids. Germline V gives CDR1 SNHLY, CDR2 FYNNEI. The V gene end was trimmed by 8 bases and the J gene end by 2 bases; junction bases not matched to a gene: 10. The CDR3 sequence is CASRKGRQGNYGYTF. CDR3 in DNA: TGTGCCAGCCGGAAGGGGAGACAGGGGAACTATGGCTACACCTTC.

The rearrangement uses TRBV7-7 and TRBJ2-7; D is undetermined. Per the germline V gene, CDR1 is SSHAT and CDR2 is FNYEAQ (reference sequence). V was clipped by 6 bases and J by 5 bases, with 17 bases between them. The CDR3 extends over 14 amino acids. CDR3 loop: CASSPLVTFDEQYF. CDR3 nucleotides: TGTGCCAGCAGTCCTTTAGTAACCTTCGACGAGCAGTACTTC.

V and J are TRBV5-4 and TRBJ2-7; weak D call: TRBD1 (6 bases). The CDR3 length is 13 residues. CDR1 is SGHNT and CDR2 is YYREEE in the germline V gene (reference sequence). Trimming took 7 bases from V and 3 from J, leaving 14 bases between them. For the CDR3, the DNA is TGTGCCAGCCGGGACATTACAATCTACGAGCAGTACTTC. Encoded protein: CASRDITIYEQYF.

This clone appeared once. This sequence joins TRBV5-1 and TRBJ2-5; D not certain. The V end lost 2 bases, the J end lost 5 bases, and 10 bases lay between the germline ends. Germline V gives CDR1 SGHRS, CDR2 YFSETQ. This CDR3 is built from 13 residues. In nucleotides, the CDR3 is TGCGCCAGCAGCTTAACAGTAGAGGAGACCCAGTACTTC. As protein: CASSLTVEETQYF.

This clone was counted at least ten times. The chain recombines TRBV6-1 with TRBJ2-2, with D tentatively TRBD1 (5 bases). V shed 4 bases and J shed 1 base, with 10 bases lying between them. CDR1 is MNHNS and CDR2 is SASEGT in the germline V gene. The CDR3 covers 15 residues. The CDR3, as DNA: TGTGCCAGCAGTGTTCAGGGTTGGAACACCGGGGAGCTGTTTTTT. This encodes CASSVQGWNTGELFF.

This chain joins TRBV7-9 and TRBJ2-3, with a tentative D call TRBD2 (5 bases). V was clipped by 3 bases and J by 1 base, with 17 bases between them. This CDR3 has 17 amino acids. Germline CDR1 reads SEHNR; CDR2 reads FQNEAQ (reference sequence). CDR3 region: CASSFGSERLRTDTQYF. The CDR3 DNA sequence: TGTGCCAGCAGCTTCGGTAGCGAGCGGCTTCGCACAGATACGCAGTATTTT.